This TCR beta chain was observed in a study of CD4+ T cells in melanoma. Study results and caveats: A reported correlation linked neoantigen-specific CD4+ T cells to CD8+, macrophage and B cell function.

On this clone itself: Its antigen is as yet unknown.

The method was immunoSEQ multiplex PCR; TCRdb's version includes in-frame clones alone and lacks a portion of them. This table holds 9,000 to 13,000 clones, roughly 62% found once. V lost 6 bases, J lost 4 bases, and 5 bases stayed unmatched. The V gene's germline CDR1 is SNHLY and CDR2 FYNNEI. The CDR3 sequence is 15 residues long. This clonotype originated in a human donor with melanoma. The sequencing input was cells from a culture (not recorded whether cultured in vitro). The rearrangement links TRBV2 to TRBJ2-3; 12 nucleotides align to TRBD1. CDR3 in DNA: TGTGCCAGCAGCTACGGGACAGGGGGCGCAGATACGCAGTATTTT. This encodes CASSYGTGGADTQYF.